The 30 T cell receptor beta chains below come from one sample, sequenced in a study of T cell clonality in common variable immunodeficiency. TCRdb keeps only in-frame clones here, not all; method: immunoSEQ multiplex PCR. Listed for the sample are more than 30,000 clones, none seen a single time. The sequencing sample was made of peripheral blood mononuclear cells. These receptors were collected from a person aged 18 to 70 in good health.

The sample holds many counts of this clone. The CDR3 end lies 3 residues beyond the end of the read and is filled in from the germline J gene. The chain combines TRBV12-3 or TRBV12-4 with TRBJ2-7; TRBD2 might be the D (5 bases). V was cut by 7 bases and J by 1 base, with 20 bases left in between. The CDR3 is 16 amino acids. The CDR3 protein is CASTPSGPTLSYEQYF. The CDR3 bases that were read are TGTGCCAGCACCCCCAGCGGCCCGACCTTATCCTACGAG.

As to this clone: A read error is possible here, since a much larger clone lies one base away. The read ends 3 residues early relative to the CDR3; the germline J gene fills the gap. V and J are TRBV30 and TRBJ1-4; possibly TRBD1 for D (5 bases). The CDR3 is 14 amino acids. The germline gives CDR1 GTSNPN, CDR2 SVGIG (reference sequence). Incomplete CDR3 DNA: TGTGCCTGGAGTCCTCGCTCTGGGGCCAACGTA. It codes for CAWSPRSGANV. The entire CDR3 is CAWSPRSGANVLFF.

This clone showed up just a few times. The missing CDR3 end, 3 residues past where the read stops, is filled in from the germline J gene. This chain links TRBV7-8 with TRBJ2-3; 7 nucleotides agree with TRBD1. The CDR3 is made up of 17 amino acids. Germline loops: CDR1 SGHVS, CDR2 FQNEAQ. The CDR3 loop reads CASSLALGQYSNQPQYF. CDR3 DNA (partial): TGTGCCAGCAGCTTAGCTCTGGGACAGTATAGCAATCAGCCG. Together with reference TRBV7-8 and TRBJ2-3, the CDR3 gives the full variable domain: GAGVSQSPRYKVAKRGQDVALRCDPISGHVSLFWYQQALGQGPEFLTYFQNEAQLDKSGLPSDRFFAERPEGSVSTLKIQRTQQEDSAVYLCASSLALGQYSNQPQYFGPGTRLTVL.

This clone was recorded many times. The CDR3 end falls 3 residues outside the read, so it is completed with the germline J gene. The chain carries TRBV11-3 and TRBJ1-4; 7 bases are shared with TRBD1. Germline-derived CDR1 and CDR2 are SGHNT and YENEEA. This CDR3 region has 15 residues. The ends lost 0 bases at V and 10 bases at J; junction bases unmatched: 8. The part of the CDR3 DNA that was read is TGTGCCAGCAGCTTAGATCTGAGGACAGGTGGAAAA. The encoded protein is CASSLDLRTGGK. From start to end, the CDR3 is CASSLDLRTGGKLFF.

This clone was recorded a few times. The CDR3 goes on 3 residues after the read ends, and that part is filled in from the germline J gene. This sequence joins TRBV11-3 and TRBJ1-2; D gene unclear. CDR1 and CDR2 (germline): SGHNT, YENEEA. The CDR3 sequence is 14 residues long. V was trimmed by 1 base and J by 2 bases, leaving 8 bases between them. Partial CDR3 DNA: TGTGCCAGCAGCTTAGGCGGTTCCAACTATGGC. This codes for CASSLGGSNYG. The CDR3 in its entirety is CASSLGGSNYGYTF.

This clone was counted ten times or more. The read falls 3 residues short of the CDR3 end, and the missing part is taken from the germline J gene. This chain joins TRBV20-1 and TRBJ2-5; tentative D call: TRBD1 (6 bases). The germline V gene encodes CDR1 DFQATT and CDR2 SNEGSKA (reference sequence). CDR3 size: 12 residues. Trimming stripped 6 bases from V and 2 bases from J, with 10 bases between. The CDR3 bases that were read are TGCAGTGCCTGGACAGCACAAGAGACC. Translation: CSAWTAQET. The CDR3 reads in full as CSAWTAQETQYF.

Regarding this clone: The CDR3 end falls 3 residues outside the read, so it is completed with the germline J gene. The J gene is TRBJ2-5, the V gene TRBV18; 7 bases align to TRBD2. V gave up 4 bases and J gave up 2 bases; unmatched junction bases: 7. The CDR3 loop spans 15 amino acids. Germline V gene sequence: CDR1 KGHSH, CDR2 LQKENI. The CDR3 sequence is CASSRSSGFQETQYF. Incomplete CDR3 DNA: TGTGCCAGCTCACGAAGTAGCGGGTTTCAAGAGACC.

About this clone: The CDR3 extends 3 residues past the end of the read, so its final part is completed from the germline J gene. The chain has TRBV7-9 and TRBJ2-7; maybe TRBD2 (6 bases). CDR3 length: 14 residues. Germline CDR1 reads SEHNR; CDR2 reads FQNEAQ (reference sequence). V was trimmed by 5 bases and J by 1 base, leaving 12 bases between them. The CDR3 is CASSLTGTSYEQYF. The CDR3 DNA, read in part, is TGTGCCAGCAGCCTAACCGGGACTTCCTACGAG.

This clone came up many times. The CDR3 extends 3 residues past the end of the read, so its final part is completed from the germline J gene. The chain uses TRBV2 and TRBJ2-1; D ambiguous. The V end lost 6 bases, the J end lost 7 bases, and 19 bases lay between the germline ends. CDR3 length: 15 residues. The germline V gene has CDR1 SNHLY and CDR2 FYNNEI. The part of the CDR3 DNA that was read is TGTGCCAGCAGCCCCTCAACCACCTTAGTAAATGAG. This encodes CASSPSTTLVNE. The complete CDR3 sequence is CASSPSTTLVNEQFF.

This clone was picked up many times. The CDR3 extends 3 residues past the end of the read, so its final part is completed from the germline J gene. V and J are TRBV7-6 and TRBJ2-7; 10 bases agree with TRBD2. The CDR3 loop spans 16 amino acids. V was clipped by 5 bases and J by 0 bases; unmatched bases: 7. Germline-derived CDR1 and CDR2 are SGHVS and FNYEAQ. CDR3 sequence reads: CASSLRRTSGSYEQYF. CDR3 DNA (partial): TGTGCCAGCAGCCTACGCCGGACTAGCGGCTCCTACGAG.

The sample holds many counts of this clone. The CDR3 here is CASSFSGTTDTQYF. The DNA read from the CDR3 is TGCGCCAGCAGCTTTAGCGGAACCACAGATACG. This chain uses TRBV5-1 with TRBJ2-3; D perhaps matches TRBD2 (6 bases). The read terminates 3 residues ahead of where the CDR3 ends, so the germline J gene completes it. From germline, CDR1 is SGHRS and CDR2 YFSETQ. The CDR3 is 14 amino acids. Trimming took 2 bases from V and 2 from J, leaving 9 bases between them.

This clone was found many times. Sequencing ends 3 residues short of the CDR3 end; the germline J gene provides the rest. The genes are TRBV6-1 and TRBJ1-6, with 8 nucleotides matching TRBD1. Losses at the gene ends were 3 bases for V and 7 bases for J; bases not matched to a gene: 2. CDR3 length: 14 amino acids. Germline CDR1 is MNHNS and CDR2 is SASEGT. Here the CDR3 reads CASSETGENSPLHF. The DNA read from the CDR3 is TGTGCCAGCAGTGAGACAGGGGAGAATTCACCC.

This clone was seen a few times. The CDR3 is cut off 3 residues early in the read; its end comes from the germline J gene. The V call is TRBV13, the J call TRBJ2-5, with 10 nucleotides matching TRBD2. Germline trimming cut 4 bases from V and 5 bases from J; bases unmatched to any gene: 10. CDR3 length: 16 residues. Germline V lookup: CDR1 PRHDT, CDR2 FYEKMQ (reference sequence). The chain's CDR3 is CASSSRRGTSVETQYF. The CDR3 DNA, read in part, is TGTGCCAGCAGCTCCCGCCGCGGGACTAGCGTGGAGACC.

This clone has at least ten counts. The read stops 3 residues short of the end of the CDR3; the missing end is completed from the germline J gene. V usage is TRBV12-3 or TRBV12-4 and J usage is TRBJ2-2; the D gene is possibly TRBD2 (6 bases). V dropped 2 bases and J dropped 4 bases, with 11 bases sitting between them. The CDR3 runs to 15 residues. CDR3 loop: CASSLKAGRTGELFF. The CDR3 bases that were read are TGTGCCAGCAGTTTAAAGGCGGGGCGCACCGGGGAG.

This clone was counted at least ten times. The DNA ends 3 residues before the CDR3 does, and the rest of the CDR3 is filled in from the germline J gene. The chain recombines TRBV5-5 with TRBJ2-3; perhaps TRBD1 as D (6 bases). The CDR3 runs 14 residues. CDR1 SGHKS and CDR2 YYEKEE come from the germline V gene (reference sequence). The CDR3 protein is CASSAYRDGETQYF. The covered CDR3 bases are TGTGCCAGCAGTGCCTACAGGGATGGGGAGACG.

This clone has a count of ten or more. The CDR3 extends 3 residues past the end of the read, so its final part is completed from the germline J gene. V usage is TRBV5-6 and J usage is TRBJ2-5; D possibly corresponds to TRBD2 (6 bases). V was pared by 2 bases and J by 1 base, with 9 bases between. CDR3 length: 14 residues. Germline CDR1 reads SGHDT; CDR2 reads YYEEEE. CDR3 loop: CASSLQTSQETQYF. The sequenced part of the CDR3 DNA is TGTGCCAGCAGCTTACAGACTAGCCAAGAGACC.

This clone was seen many times. The read ends 3 residues early relative to the CDR3; the germline J gene fills the gap. The chain couples TRBV20-1 to TRBJ2-1; 10 bases match TRBD2. The CDR3 has 16 amino acids. Germline CDR1 and CDR2: DFQATT and SNEGSKA (reference sequence). Losses at the gene ends were 6 bases for V and 6 bases for J; bases not matched to a gene: 14. The CDR3 protein is CSAATFTTSGINEQFF. The sequenced CDR3 bases are TGCAGTGCGGCCACCTTCACTACTAGCGGGATCAATGAG.

The table lists this clone with many counts. The CDR3 goes on 3 residues after the read ends, and that part is filled in from the germline J gene. This chain joins TRBV18 and TRBJ1-1, with 7 positions matching TRBD1. CDR1 and CDR2 (germline): KGHSH, LQKENI. This CDR3 comprises 14 residues. V dropped 3 bases and J dropped 0; count of bases not matched to a gene: 1. CDR3 DNA, as far as it was read: TGTGCCAGCTCACCTGACAGGGTGAACACTGAA. It codes for CASSPDRVNTE. The entire CDR3 is CASSPDRVNTEAFF. Full variable domain (missing parts from reference TRBV18 and TRBJ1-1): NAGVMQNPRHLVRRRGQEARLRCSPMKGHSHVYWYRQLPEEGLKFMVYLQKENIIDESGMPKERFSAEFPKEGPSILRIQQVVRGDSAAYFCASSPDRVNTEAFFGQGTRLTVV.

There are many counts of this clone. Read sequence stops 3 residues before the CDR3 end, and the germline J gene provides the missing end. The J gene is TRBJ1-5, the V gene TRBV4-2; D unclear. Between the trimmed V and J ends, which lost 0 bases and 5 bases, there was a span of 11 bases. CDR1 is LGHNA, CDR2 YNFKEQ, per germline. The CDR3 is 15 amino acids. The CDR3 here is CASSQDYGVDQPQHF. CDR3 bases read: TGTGCCAGCAGCCAAGATTACGGGGTTGATCAGCCC.

In this sample, this clone turned up many times. The sequence runs out 3 residues before the end of the CDR3; the remainder is reconstructed from the germline J gene. The chain carries TRBV2 and TRBJ1-5, with a weak D call TRBD1 (5 bases). CDR3 length equals 14 residues. Trimming took 4 bases from V and 6 from J, leaving 13 bases between them. The germline V gene has CDR1 SNHLY and CDR2 FYNNEI. Partial CDR3 DNA: TGTGCCAGCAGTGGGGGCGGGGCGGGTCAGCCC. Encoded protein: CASSGGGAGQP. The entire CDR3 is CASSGGGAGQPQHF.

This clone was found many times. Read coverage stops 3 residues before the CDR3 terminus; the germline J gene supplies the remainder. This chain links TRBV6-2 or TRBV6-3 with TRBJ2-3; 7 bases agree with TRBD2. The CDR3 contains 16 residues. In germline, CDR1 is MNHEY, CDR2 SVGEGT. Trimming at V came to 4 bases and at J to 4 bases, leaving 11 bases not matched to a gene. The CDR3 sequence: CASSWGPSGNPDTQYF. The CDR3 bases that were read are TGTGCCAGCAGTTGGGGCCCTAGCGGTAACCCAGATACG.

This clone showed up many times. Read sequence stops 3 residues before the CDR3 end, and the germline J gene provides the missing end. The J gene is TRBJ2-5, the V gene TRBV5-6; TRBD2 agrees at 8 bases. This CDR3 is 13 amino acids long. Germline CDR1 reads SGHDT; CDR2 reads YYEEEE. Trimming cost V 2 bases and J 3 bases; bases outside gene matches: 0. This CDR3 reads CASSLLAEETQYF. Incomplete CDR3 DNA: TGTGCCAGCAGCTTACTAGCGGAAGAGACC.

This clone was recorded many times. CDR3 residues: CASRGTGTYNEQFF. The DNA read from the CDR3 is TGTGCCAGCAGGGGGACAGGGACCTACAATGAG. The chain couples TRBV2 to TRBJ2-1; 9 bases map to TRBD1. The CDR3 goes on 3 residues after the read ends, and that part is filled in from the germline J gene. The CDR3 length is 14 residues. Germline V gives CDR1 SNHLY, CDR2 FYNNEI. The ends lost 6 bases at V and 2 bases at J; junction bases unmatched: 2.

This clone turned up a few times. Partial CDR3 DNA: TGTGCCAGCAGGAATCCCATCCCTGGGGCCAACGTG. It specifies CASRNPIPGANV. The complete CDR3 reads CASRNPIPGANVLFF. V usage is TRBV2 and J usage is TRBJ2-2; D is possibly TRBD1 (5 bases). From the germline J gene comes the end of the CDR3, since the read stops 3 residues before it. Germline CDR1 reads SNHLY; CDR2 reads FYNNEI. The CDR3 contains 15 residues.

This clone came up many times. The read finishes 3 residues shy of the CDR3 end, and the germline J gene is used to complete it. This chain links TRBV7-6 with TRBJ1-5; no clear D gene. CDR1 is SGHVS and CDR2 is FNYEAQ in the germline V gene. V shed 2 bases and J shed 0 bases, with 5 bases lying between them. CDR3 length equals 14 residues. Incomplete CDR3 DNA: TGTGCCAGCAGCTTATCAGATAGCAATCAGCCC. This gives the protein CASSLSDSNQP. The whole CDR3 reads CASSLSDSNQPQHF.

A word on this clone: The CDR3 extends 3 residues past the end of the read, so its final part is completed from the germline J gene. At the DNA level, this CDR3 is encoded by other sequences in the same sample as well. The chain joins TRBV18 to TRBJ1-3, with a weak D call TRBD1 (5 bases). CDR3 length equals 14 residues. CDR1 and CDR2 (germline): KGHSH, LQKENI. Trimming shortened V by 0 bases and J by 4 bases, and 7 bases separated the two germline ends. The part of the CDR3 DNA that was read is TGTGCCAGCTCACCACCTCCAGGGGGAAACACC. This sequence encodes CASSPPPGGNT. The whole CDR3 sequence reads CASSPPPGGNTIYF.

This clone was counted many times. From the germline J gene comes the end of the CDR3, since the read stops 3 residues before it. The chain employs TRBV30 and TRBJ1-2, with TRBD1 matching over 9 bases. V shed 1 base, J shed 3 bases, and the junction held 9 bases outside the gene matches. The CDR3 extends over 16 amino acids. Per germline, CDR1 GTSNPN and CDR2 SVGIG (reference sequence). The sequenced part of the CDR3 DNA is TGTGCCTGGAGTGAACCATTTCGGACAGGGGACTATGGC. Translation gives CAWSEPFRTGDYG. The full CDR3 protein reads CAWSEPFRTGDYGYTF.

Remarks on this clone: The read ends 3 residues shy of where the CDR3 ends; the end is completed using the germline J gene. The genes are TRBV19 and TRBJ2-3; possibly TRBD2 for D (6 bases). Per the germline V gene, CDR1 is LNHDA and CDR2 is SQIVND (reference sequence). The CDR3 runs to 15 residues. Trimming pared 2 bases from V and 1 base from J, leaving 10 bases between. CDR3 sequence: CASSILGGGTDTQYF. CDR3 DNA, as far as it was read: TGTGCCAGTAGTATATTAGGCGGGGGCACAGATACG.

This clone is medium-sized in the sample. The CDR3 is cut off 3 residues early in the read; its end comes from the germline J gene. This chain uses TRBV5-1 with TRBJ2-6, with TRBD2 identical over 8 bases. This CDR3 has 17 amino acids. Germline CDR1 reads SGHRS; CDR2 reads YFSETQ. Unmatched junction bases numbered 6, after V lost 4 bases and J lost 0 bases. The CDR3 DNA, read in part, is TGCGCCAGCAGCATAGCGGGGTGGGTCTCTGGGGCCAACGTC. Residues: CASSIAGWVSGANV. The whole CDR3 sequence reads CASSIAGWVSGANVLTF.

This clone showed up many times. The read ends 3 residues early relative to the CDR3; the germline J gene fills the gap. The chain combines TRBV19 with TRBJ2-2; tentatively, D is TRBD1 (6 bases). From germline, CDR1 is LNHDA and CDR2 SQIVND (reference sequence). The CDR3 length is 19 residues. Between the trimmed V and J ends, which lost 1 base and 7 bases, there was a span of 25 bases. CDR3 region: CASSIVFFGSAGTSGELFF. CDR3 DNA (partial): TGTGCCAGTAGTATAGTATTTTTTGGGTCGGCAGGGACAAGCGGGGAG.